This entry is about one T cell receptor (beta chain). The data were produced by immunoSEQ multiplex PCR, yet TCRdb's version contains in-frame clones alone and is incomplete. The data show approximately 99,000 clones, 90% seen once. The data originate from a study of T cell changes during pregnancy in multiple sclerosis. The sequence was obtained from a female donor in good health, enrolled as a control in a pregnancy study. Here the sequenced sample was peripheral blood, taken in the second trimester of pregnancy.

The CDR3 loop is CASKGGKRDTEAFF. In DNA, the CDR3 is TGTGCCAGCAAGGGCGGGAAACGGGACACTGAAGCTTTCTTT. This chain links TRBV28 with TRBJ1-1; no definite D call. V dropped 7 bases and J dropped 3 bases, with 15 bases sitting between them. From germline, CDR1 is MDHEN and CDR2 SYDVKM. The CDR3 has 14 residues.